A single T cell receptor beta chain is shown here with its context. These data belong to a study of T cell changes during pregnancy in multiple sclerosis. This CDR3 comprises 15 residues. The V gene end was trimmed by 0 bases and the J gene end by 3 bases; junction bases not matched to a gene: 2. Germline-derived CDR1 and CDR2 are MNHEY and SVGAGI. Measured with immunoSEQ multiplex PCR; TCRdb has only the in-frame clones, and not every one. The data show approximately 50,000 clones, about 90% seen once. This TCR was sampled from a female donor with multiple sclerosis, enrolled in a pregnancy study. V is TRBV6-5 and J is TRBJ1-5; 7 bases map to TRBD1. Sequencing was performed on CD8+ T cells from peripheral blood mononuclear cells, taken after pregnancy. CDR3 protein: CASSYSQGSNQPQHF. CDR3 sequence (DNA): TGTGCCAGCAGTTACTCACAGGGGTCCAATCAGCCCCAGCATTTT.